The 14 T cell receptor beta chains below were found in one sample sequenced in a study of technical replicates of blood from a handful of donors. TCRdb's copy holds only in-frame clones and misses some; the assay was immunoSEQ multiplex PCR. The top ten hold over 4% of the sample, which has around 30,000 clones, approximately 92% seen once. Source material: PBMCs. These receptors were collected from a human donor in good health. Some clones in this sample may be carry-over from other donors' samples.

The V gene is TRBV7-2, the J gene TRBJ1-1; a possible D gene is TRBD1 (5 bases). V gave up 3 bases and J gave up 6 bases, with 8 bases separating them. Per the germline V gene, CDR1 is SGHTA and CDR2 is FQGNSA. This CDR3 region has 12 residues. CDR3 in DNA: TGTGCCAGCAGCTTCCAGGGTCCTGAAGCTTTCTTT. Encoded protein: CASSFQGPEAFF.

The CDR3 reads CASSFPSGYNEQFF. Written as DNA, the CDR3 is TGTGCCAGCAGCTTCCCTAGCGGGTACAATGAGCAGTTCTTC. V gene TRBV5-6 combines with J gene TRBJ2-1; 8 bases agree with TRBD2. The CDR3 has 14 amino acids. Germline values: CDR1 SGHDT, CDR2 YYEEEE. V trimming: 2 bases; J trimming: 4 bases; junction bases outside the gene matches: 2.

The chain recombines TRBV7-9 with TRBJ2-7; TRBD1 matches at 7 bases. Germline lookup yields CDR1 SEHNR and CDR2 FQNEAQ (reference sequence). The ends lost 4 bases at V and 0 bases at J; junction bases unmatched: 9. The CDR3 is 16 amino acids. CDR3 nucleotide sequence: TGTGCCAGCAGCTCAACAGGCGACAGGGACTCCTACGAGCAGTACTTC. Translation gives CASSSTGDRDSYEQYF.

The rearrangement links TRBV5-1 to TRBJ2-1; 10 nucleotides agree with TRBD1. The CDR3 is 15 amino acids. Per the germline V gene, CDR1 is SGHRS and CDR2 is YFSETQ. V gave up 0 bases and J gave up 13 bases; unmatched junction bases: 10. The CDR3 loop reads CASSLGVGGQGRQFF. The CDR3 DNA reads as TGCGCCAGCAGCTTGGGGGTAGGGGGACAGGGGCGTCAGTTCTTC.

V is TRBV6-5 and J is TRBJ2-1; TRBD2 aligns across 7 bases. CDR3 length equals 14 residues. The germline gives CDR1 MNHEY, CDR2 SVGAGI. V lost 6 bases, J lost 5 bases, and 7 bases stayed unmatched. CDR3 sequence (DNA): TGTGCCAGCAGGCCTGCCCGGGGGGACAATGAGCAGTTCTTC. It translates to CASRPARGDNEQFF.

The chain links TRBV18 to TRBJ2-7; 9 bases align to TRBD2. Germline V CDR1 and CDR2: KGHSH, LQKENI. Trimming took 3 bases from V and 3 from J; bases not matched to a gene: 3. There are 14 residues in the CDR3. CDR3 amino acids: CASSPSSGDYEQYF. The CDR3 coding sequence is TGTGCCAGCTCACCGTCTAGCGGGGACTACGAGCAGTACTTC.

The rearrangement joins TRBV4-3 to TRBJ2-1, with 11 bases lining up with TRBD2. V dropped 4 bases and J dropped 7; count of bases not matched to a gene: 9. CDR1 and CDR2 (germline): LGHNA, YSLEER. CDR3 length: 16 amino acids. CDR3 bases: TGCGCCAGCAGCCTAGGTACTAGCGGGAGTAAAAATGAGCAGTTCTTC. Translation gives CASSLGTSGSKNEQFF.

The CDR3 sequence: CASSQVTGAEGGYTF. The CDR3, as DNA: TGTGCCAGCAGCCAAGTTACAGGGGCGGAGGGTGGCTACACCTTC. The chain recombines TRBV4-2 with TRBJ1-2; TRBD1 aligns across 7 bases. V was clipped by 1 base and J by 7 bases; unmatched bases: 9. The CDR3 is 15 residues long. The germline gives CDR1 LGHNA, CDR2 YNFKEQ.

V is TRBV10-3 and J is TRBJ2-1; 7 bases agree with TRBD2. This CDR3 has 19 residues. V was pared by 6 bases and J by 0 bases, with 17 bases of the junction left unmatched. The germline V gene has CDR1 ENHRY and CDR2 SYGVKD. CDR3 DNA sequence: TGTGCCATCAGCCCTTCGGTCGAATCCGGGAGGAGCTCCTACAATGAGCAGTTCTTC. Translation gives CAISPSVESGRSSYNEQFF.

CDR3 amino acids: CASSQDPGQTMNTEAFF. The DNA of the CDR3 is TGCGCCAGCAGCCAAGATCCGGGACAGACCATGAACACTGAAGCTTTCTTT. This sequence joins TRBV4-1 and TRBJ1-1, with TRBD1 matching over 7 bases. The ends lost 0 bases at V and 0 bases at J; junction bases unmatched: 7. The CDR3 spans 17 residues. Germline CDR1 reads MGHRA; CDR2 reads YSYEKL.

This clone was seen more than once but under ten times. The chain employs TRBV2 and TRBJ1-5; 10 bases agree with TRBD1. The CDR3 runs to 14 residues. V trimming: 6 bases; J trimming: 7 bases; junction bases outside the gene matches: 6. Per germline, CDR1 SNHLY and CDR2 FYNNEI. In nucleotides, the CDR3 is TGTGCCAGCAGCCAGACAGGGGGCGTGCAGCCCCAGCATTTT. Protein: CASSQTGGVQPQHF.

The chain is built from TRBV10-3 and TRBJ2-5; 8 nucleotides align to TRBD1. TRBJ2-7 explains the end of the DNA better; the J call may be wrong. Germline V gene lookup returns CDR1 ENHRY and CDR2 SYGVKD. The CDR3 runs to 17 residues. CDR3 coding DNA: TGTGCCATCAGTGAGCTCCGGGACAGGAGAAAGGGCTACGAGCAGTACTTC. This gives the protein CAISELRDRRKGYEQYF.

The gene calls are TRBV7-6 and TRBJ2-2; 8 nucleotides agree with TRBD2. Germline CDR1 SGHVS, CDR2 FNYEAQ. The CDR3 is 16 amino acids. V lost 5 bases to trimming and J lost 3 bases; unmatched junction nucleotides: 8. The CDR3, as DNA: TGTGCCAGCAGCACCCGGGGGGGGTCACACACCGGGGAGCTGTTTTTT. This encodes CASSTRGGSHTGELFF.

The chain combines TRBV29-1 with TRBJ2-1; TRBD2 might be the D (6 bases). Germline CDR1 is SQVTM and CDR2 is ANQGSEA. This CDR3 spans 15 amino acids. V dropped 4 bases and J dropped 0 bases, with 13 bases sitting between them. The CDR3 reads CSVAGDSSSYNEQFF. DNA for the CDR3: TGCAGCGTTGCGGGGGACTCGAGCTCCTACAATGAGCAGTTCTTC.